The sequence of this T cell receptor (beta chain) was determined in a study of identical twins. Study results and caveats: Findings came from cross-sectional statistics, without long-term follow-up of donors. High-abundance cord blood beta clonotypes had fewer insertions; memory repertoires showed none.

A universal primer binding site was introduced by template switching. The final cDNA contained unique molecular identifiers. TCRdb processed the 5' RACE reads anew with MiXCR; each CDR3 protein has one entry. The data hold some 560,000 distinct CDR3 sequences, with more than 9% observed a single time. The germline V and J ends were trimmed by 3 bases and 4 bases, with 11 bases remaining between them. This CDR3 contains 14 residues. Germline CDR1 reads SGHRS; CDR2 reads YFSETQ. This clonotype was seen many times. Its antigen is not known. These data also formed part of another study, on yellow fever vaccine responses in identical twins. This second study says: Among the twins, the vaccine T cell response reportedly seemed partly convergent and partly personalized.

Sequenced sample: PBMCs. The J gene is TRBJ2-4, the V gene TRBV5-1; D is unclear. The sequence came from a woman younger than 30 in good health. CDR3 nucleotides: TGCGCCAGCAGCTCGGACCCGGGTAAAAACATTCAGTACTTC. Its translation is CASSSDPGKNIQYF.